This entry lists 14 T cell receptor beta chains sequenced from one sample in a study of blood T cells in healthy people across ages. Next came a second PCR, run for about 7 to 12 cycles, which used a sample-barcoded 5' primer along with a J-beta primer mix. TCRdb fed the 5' RACE reads into MiXCR, producing one record per CDR3 protein. This sample has approximately 1.5 million distinct CDR3 sequences, with almost 35% found just once. Sequencing was carried out using blood. All receptors derive from a woman in her twenties or thirties in good health.

This clonotype was seen a handful of times. V usage is TRBV5-1 and J usage is TRBJ2-5, with 7 bases aligning to TRBD2. The CDR3 length is 13 residues. From germline, CDR1 is SGHRS and CDR2 YFSETQ. V lost 8 bases, J lost 2 bases, and 6 bases stayed unmatched. CDR3 sequence (DNA): TGCGCCAGTGCCGGGACTACGCAAGAGACCCAGTACTTC. It yields the protein CASAGTTQETQYF.

About this clonotype itself: Just one base apart from a much larger clone, this may be a read error. The chain recombines TRBV29-1 with TRBJ2-5, with D unclear. Germline V gene sequence: CDR1 SQVTM, CDR2 ANQGSEA. The CDR3 is 9 residues long. CDR3: CSAEETRYF. The CDR3 DNA reads TGCAGCGCTGAGGAGACCCGGTACTTC.

The chain links TRBV6-5 to TRBJ1-1, with D perhaps TRBD1 (5 bases). The CDR3 has 13 residues. Deletions cut 6 bases from V and 2 bases from J, with 10 bases between. Germline loops: CDR1 MNHEY, CDR2 SVGAGI. CDR3 DNA: TGTGCCAGCAGCCGGGACCCTAACACTGAAGCTTTCTTT. Translated, it gives CASSRDPNTEAFF.

Regarding this clonotype: The junction and the germline gene differ at one end; a read error may be behind it. The chain couples TRBV27 to TRBJ2-1, with D unresolved. In germline, CDR1 is MNHEY, CDR2 SMNVEV (reference sequence). The CDR3 consists of 13 residues. The DNA of the CDR3 is TGTACCAGCAGTCTTTCGCAGTGGAATGAGCAGTTCTTC. It translates to CTSSLSQWNEQFF.

This clonotype was found a few times. The chain carries TRBV10-3 and TRBJ2-7, with D uncertain. The CDR3 extends over 14 amino acids. CDR1 and CDR2 (germline): ENHRY, SYGVKD. Trimming stripped 10 bases from V and 1 base from J, with 17 bases between. CDR3 in amino acids: CATQASFGSYEQYF. CDR3 DNA: TGTGCCACCCAGGCTTCTTTTGGTTCCTACGAGCAGTACTTC.

The sample holds a few counts of this clonotype. The J gene is TRBJ2-5, the V gene TRBV2; 9 bases are shared with TRBD2. The CDR3 runs to 14 residues. The V and J ends lost 7 bases and 6 bases, in that order; junction bases with no gene match: 9. The germline gives CDR1 SNHLY, CDR2 FYNNEI. In DNA, the CDR3 is TGTGCCAGCAATCAGCGGGGGGTTACCCAGACCCAGTACTTC. Encoded protein: CASNQRGVTQTQYF. Full variable domain (remainder filled in from reference TRBV2 and TRBJ2-5): EPEVTQTPSHQVTQMGQEVILRCVPISNHLYFYWYRQILGQKVEFLVSFYNNEISEKSEIFDDQFSVERPDGSNFTLKIRSTKLEDSAMYFCASNQRGVTQTQYFGPGTRLLVL.

Notes on this clonotype: At one boundary the junction diverges from the germline segment, which might be a read error. The chain carries TRBV9 and TRBJ2-5, with 12 positions matching TRBD2. CDR1 is SGDLS, CDR2 YYNGEE, per germline. The length of the CDR3 is 16 residues. The CDR3 protein is CGSSTRTSGEIETQYF. In DNA form, the CDR3 reads TGTGGCAGCAGCACCCGGACTAGCGGGGAAATAGAGACCCAGTACTTC.

This clonotype has a handful of counts. V gene TRBV4-1 combines with J gene TRBJ1-2; the D is unclear. Germline V lookup: CDR1 MGHRA, CDR2 YSYEKL. The ends were cut back, 0 bases at V and 13 bases at J, with 15 bases in the middle. The CDR3 has 13 residues. The CDR3, as DNA: TGCGCCAGCAGCCAAGATAGGCCCGAGAACTTCACCTTC. Translation gives CASSQDRPENFTF.

The rearrangement joins TRBV7-2 to TRBJ1-2, with D uncertain. V lost 4 bases and J 4 bases, leaving 16 bases between the germline ends. The CDR3 extends over 15 amino acids. Germline assignment: CDR1 SGHTA and CDR2 FQGNSA. For the CDR3, the DNA is TGTGCCAGCAGCTCCACGCCGGAGACGGTCTATGGCTACACCTTC. It is translated as CASSSTPETVYGYTF.

The V and J genes are TRBV7-9 and TRBJ2-5, with D maybe TRBD2 (5 bases). The germline V gene has CDR1 SEHNR and CDR2 FQNEAQ (reference sequence). With 5 bases removed from V and 11 bases from J, the gap between germline ends came to 18 bases. There are 13 residues in the CDR3. The CDR3 is CASSVGRANDQYF. The DNA of the CDR3 is TGTGCCAGCAGCGTTGGGAGAGCCAACGATCAGTACTTC.

V usage is TRBV3-1 and J usage is TRBJ2-1; D is unclear. The CDR3 is 17 amino acids. Germline CDR1 reads LGHDT; CDR2 reads YNNKEL (reference sequence). The V end was cut by 0 bases, the J end by 2 bases, with 14 bases between. The CDR3 here is CASSQDLGPYTYNEQFF. The DNA for the CDR3 is TGTGCCAGCAGCCAAGATTTAGGGCCTTATACCTACAATGAGCAGTTCTTC.

The rearrangement uses TRBV28 and TRBJ2-7; D uncertain. Germline CDR1 is MDHEN and CDR2 is SYDVKM. This CDR3 spans 13 amino acids. V was cut by 7 bases and J by 2 bases, with 12 bases left in between. The CDR3, as DNA: TGTGCCAGCACCGATCATCCTGCCTACGAGCAGTACTTC. Translating gives CASTDHPAYEQYF. The variable domain in full, completed from reference TRBV28 and TRBJ2-7, reads DVKVTQSSRYLVKRTGEKVFLECVQDMDHENMFWYRQDPGLGLRLIYFSYDVKMKEKGDIPEGYSVSREKKERFSLILESASTNQTSMYLCASTDHPAYEQYFGPGTRLTVT.

This chain connects TRBV18 to TRBJ1-2; tentatively, D is TRBD1 (6 bases). There are 13 residues in the CDR3. Between the trimmed V and J ends, which lost 5 bases and 2 bases, there was a span of 9 bases. The germline gives CDR1 KGHSH, CDR2 LQKENI. The CDR3 coding sequence is TGTGCCAGCTCAGACAGGACCAACTATGGCTACACCTTC. As protein: CASSDRTNYGYTF.

The CDR3 reads CASSSPHGGANVLTF. DNA for the CDR3: TGTGCCAGCAGTTCCCCCCACGGAGGGGCCAACGTCCTGACTTTC. The rearrangement uses TRBV27 and TRBJ2-6; D unclear. The V gene lost 4 bases and the J gene lost 4 bases, with 11 bases spanning the gap. CDR3 size: 15 residues. Germline V CDR1 and CDR2: MNHEY, SMNVEV (reference sequence).